Ten or more counts support the clone carrying this T cell receptor beta chain. Antigen: not known. The data derive from a study of beta chain features in type 1 diabetes. Study at large: Examined across all samples were roughly 110,000,000 sorted cells.

Notes on the study in general: Shorter templates might be favored by PCR, and equally so in patients and in controls. There was no resolution here of whether HLA type influences TCRB rearrangement.

The sequenced template was cDNA made from the entire isolated RNA. The data were produced by immunoSEQ multiplex PCR, yet TCRdb's version contains in-frame clones alone and is incomplete. Altogether 400,000 to 450,000 clones are present, about 15% being singletons, with the ten largest covering approximately 0.038%. Trimming pared 8 bases from V and 3 bases from J, leaving 8 bases between. This CDR3 is 11 amino acids long. Germline CDR1 is MGHDK and CDR2 is SYGVNS. The J gene is TRBJ2-7, the V gene TRBV25-1; perhaps TRBD2 as D (6 bases). The origin of this receptor is a man in his thirties or forties in good health. The specimen sequenced was naive CD4+ T cells from blood. DNA of the CDR3: TGTGCCAGCGGGCGGGGCTACGAGCAGTACTTC. It translates to CASGRGYEQYF.